This TCR beta chain was captured in a study of T cell responses to AZD1222 COVID-19 vaccine. Study results and caveats: Spike regions recognized by vaccine-associated CD4 TCRs spanned the protein, led by 160-218 and 743-854. Only after the peak T cell response were repertoires sampled. Two AZD1222 administrations were followed by greater Spike-specific TCR breadth and depth. Donors, mostly white British, included more females; clonal diversity was possibly underestimated.

V shed 1 base, J shed 2 bases, and the junction held 2 bases outside the gene matches. The germline V gene has CDR1 SGHAT and CDR2 FQNNGV. CDR3 length: 14 residues. Points on this clone: What it binds is unknown.

Sequencing used immunoSEQ multiplex PCR; TCRdb keeps in-frame clones, though not all of them. Of about 81,000 clones listed, just over 85% were seen once; the top ten hold 5.6%. The gene calls are TRBV11-2 and TRBJ2-7; 7 positions match TRBD1. This sequence was found in an adult who received the AZD1222 COVID-19 vaccine. Source: peripheral blood, taken 28 days after the second AZD1222 dose. Here the CDR3 DNA reads TGTGCCAGCAGCTTAGGGGACAGAACCTACGAGCAGTACTTC. Protein: CASSLGDRTYEQYF.